This T cell receptor (beta chain) originates from a study of cytomegalovirus exposure and HLA in healthy donors. Findings and limits, study-wide: CMV serostatus was the sole immune exposure information available.

Trimming removed 4 bases from V and 4 bases from J; junction bases left unmatched: 4. The CDR3 consists of 16 residues. Germline V gene lookup returns CDR1 SGHNT and CDR2 YYREEE (reference sequence). Note on this clone: Its specificity is not known.

The PCR used 60 Vbeta and 13 Jbeta primers. Profiled with immunoSEQ multiplex PCR; TCRdb holds only in-frame clones, not every one. The table records 110,000 to 150,000 clones, about 75% of them present only once. The TCR originated in a man aged 35 to 55 in good health and CMV-seronegative. The sequenced sample consisted of PBMCs. This chain joins TRBV5-4 and TRBJ2-3; 15 bases map to TRBD2. CDR3 bases: TGTGCCAGCAGCGAGGGACTAGCGGGGGGCGCAGATACGCAGTATTTT. It encodes CASSEGLAGGADTQYF.